This T cell receptor beta chain was recovered during a study of blood T cell repertoires in COVID-19. Across the study: Both acute and convalescent COVID-19 samples were obtained from the United States, Italy and Spain. PBMCs, B-cell-depleted T cells, or T cells were the source of the cDNA or gDNA that made up the material.

Trimming removed 7 bases at V and 0 bases at J, with 5 bases between. The CDR3 consists of 11 residues. Germline loops: CDR1 DFQATT, CDR2 SNEGSKA (reference sequence). Resolution of symptoms, clearance, or two negative PCRs was present in recovered Cohort 3 donors. Original processing notes: Estimated nucleated cell counts came from reference gene primer amplification. Only in-frame clones appear in the TCRdb table, and some are missing; sequencing was by immunoSEQ multiplex PCR. V, J and clone size reflect that table, while D and trimming were determined from the DNA. The table includes roughly 300,000 clones, over 75% detected once.

The TCR comes from a woman in her 30s who had recovered from COVID-19. This chain links TRBV20-1 with TRBJ2-3, with no clear D. The sample was PBMCs or T cells enriched from blood (not recorded which). The CDR3 spells CSGASTDTQYF. The CDR3 nucleotides read TGCAGTGGGGCTAGCACAGATACGCAGTATTTT.